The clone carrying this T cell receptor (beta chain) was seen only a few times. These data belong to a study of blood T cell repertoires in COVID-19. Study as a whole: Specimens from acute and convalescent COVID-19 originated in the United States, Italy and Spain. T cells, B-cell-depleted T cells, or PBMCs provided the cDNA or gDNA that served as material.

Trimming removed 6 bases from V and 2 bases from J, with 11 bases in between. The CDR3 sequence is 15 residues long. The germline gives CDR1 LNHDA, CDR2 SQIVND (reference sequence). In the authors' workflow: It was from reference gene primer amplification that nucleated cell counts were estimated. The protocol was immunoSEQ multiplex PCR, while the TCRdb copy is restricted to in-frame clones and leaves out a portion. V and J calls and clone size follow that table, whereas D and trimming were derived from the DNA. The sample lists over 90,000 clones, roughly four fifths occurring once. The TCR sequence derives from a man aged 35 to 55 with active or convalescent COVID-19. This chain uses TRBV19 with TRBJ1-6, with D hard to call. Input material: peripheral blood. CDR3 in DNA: TGTGCCAGTAGCCCAGTCAGTGCCTATAATTCACCCCTCCACTTT. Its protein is CASSPVSAYNSPLHF.